This is a list of T cell receptor beta chains from one sample in a study of T-cell memory formation after mild COVID-19. Each CDR3 protein gets one entry after TCRdb re-called the 5' RACE reads with MiXCR. The sample contains about 430,000 distinct CDR3 sequences, around 24% of which appear only once. Sequencing was performed on PBMCs or a T cell subset sorted from them (not recorded which). The receptors were gathered from an adult woman who had mild COVID-19 (a few samples of this study predate the infection). Cell type and time point are not known. Each CDR3 is given with its conserved first and last residue. A D gene is named only where the DNA matches it firmly. Expanded clones get a size class; other rows say once, few or many, or leave the size out.

j_call d_call v_call clone_size cdr3_aa cdr3_nt
TRBJ2-1 TRBD1 TRBV29-1 few CSVVDRDIEQFF TGCAGCGTTGTCGACAGGGATATTGAGCAGTTCTTC
TRBJ1-2 NA TRBV9 NA CASSVGPGNYGYTF TGTGCCAGCAGCGTAGGTCCAGGGAACTATGGCTACACCTTC
TRBJ1-1 NA TRBV5-1 NA CASSLSLQSMNTEAFF TGCGCCAGCAGCTTGAGCCTTCAGTCCATGAACACTGAAGCTTTCTTT
TRBJ2-5 NA TRBV29-1 NA CSGGEVGETQYF TGCAGCGGTGGGGAGGTCGGGGAGACCCAGTACTTC
TRBJ1-1 NA TRBV9 few CASSVDGSITEAFF TGTGCCAGCAGCGTAGATGGCAGCATCACTGAAGCTTTCTTT
TRBJ2-7 NA TRBV12-3/TRBV12-4 few CASSSGEVYEQYF TGTGCCAGCAGTTCCGGGGAGGTCTACGAGCAGTACTTC
TRBJ2-3 TRBD2 TRBV5-1 many CASSFSTSGGATDTQYF TGCGCCAGCAGCTTTTCTACTAGCGGGGGCGCCACAGATACGCAGTATTTT
TRBJ2-5 TRBD1 TRBV5-6 NA CASSAGQALETQYF TGTGCCAGCAGCGCCGGACAGGCCCTAGAGACCCAGTACTTC
TRBJ1-1 NA TRBV12-3/TRBV12-4 NA CASSFDSRLIF TGTGCCAGCAGTTTCGACAGCCGGTTAATCTTT
TRBJ1-1 NA TRBV7-2 few CASSLLGAYLRTEAFF TGTGCCAGCAGCTTATTGGGGGCGTATTTAAGAACTGAAGCTTTCTTT
TRBJ2-1 TRBD2 TRBV5-1 few CASSFSLAGSGLSYNEQFF TGCGCCAGCAGCTTCTCGCTAGCGGGGTCGGGGCTCTCCTACAATGAGCAGTTCTTC
TRBJ2-5 TRBD2 TRBV7-3 NA CASALAGGLQETKYF TGTGCCAGCGCTCTGGCGGGGGGCCTCCAAGAGACCAAGTACTTC
TRBJ2-1 TRBD2 TRBV7-3 NA CASSSSSGTYNEQFF TGTGCCAGCAGCTCCTCTAGCGGGACCTACAATGAGCAGTTCTTC
TRBJ1-5 NA TRBV10-2 NA CASSENRSNQPQHF TGCGCCAGCAGTGAAAATCGTAGCAATCAGCCCCAGCATTTT
TRBJ1-2 NA TRBV7-9 NA CASREAHNYGYTF TGTGCCAGCAGAGAGGCCCATAACTATGGCTACACCTTC
TRBJ1-6 TRBD1 TRBV7-7 few CASSQQGQGASPLHF TGTGCCAGCAGCCAACAAGGACAGGGAGCTTCACCCCTCCACTTT
TRBJ2-1 NA TRBV7-6 NA CASSLAGRGVNEQFF TGTGCCAGCAGCTTAGCGGGCAGGGGCGTGAATGAGCAGTTCTTC
TRBJ2-3 TRBD2 TRBV5-1 few CASSLAPGGGTADTQYF TGCGCCAGCAGCTTGGCCCCAGGCGGGGGGACCGCAGATACGCAGTATTTT
TRBJ1-1 NA TRBV2 NA CASSAQGHTEAFF TGTGCCAGCAGCGCTCAGGGTCACACTGAAGCTTTCTTT
TRBJ2-5 NA TRBV28 many CASSFQPRETQYF TGTGCCAGCAGTTTTCAGCCAAGGGAGACCCAGTACTTC
TRBJ2-1 NA TRBV30 few CASNGQYRDEQFF TGTGCCTCAAACGGGCAGTACAGAGATGAGCAGTTCTTC
TRBJ2-6 TRBD2 TRBV9 NA CASSLRGGSGANVLTF TGTGCCAGCAGCCTCCGGGGAGGGTCTGGGGCCAACGTCCTGACTTTC
TRBJ1-2 NA TRBV21-1 NA CASSKLVRGARGYTF TGTGCCAGCAGCAAATTGGTCAGGGGAGCACGTGGCTACACCTTC
TRBJ2-5 NA TRBV15 NA CATSRARGGRQETQYF TGTGCCACCAGCAGAGCCCGGGGAGGTCGGCAAGAGACCCAGTACTTC
TRBJ2-1 NA TRBV6-2/TRBV6-3 NA CASSSPGGRNEQFF TGTGCCAGCAGTTCCCCCGGGGGGCGGAATGAGCAGTTCTTC
TRBJ2-3 NA TRBV24-1 NA CATSDPNSPTDTQYF TGTGCCACCAGTGATCCCAATTCCCCCACAGATACGCAGTATTTT
TRBJ2-1 NA TRBV12-3/TRBV12-4 once CASTLVRNEQFF TGTGCCAGCACCCTAGTTAGAAATGAGCAGTTCTTC
TRBJ2-3 TRBD2 TRBV4-2 NA CASSQDGGILAADTQYF TGTGCCAGCAGCCAAGATGGGGGAATACTAGCGGCAGATACGCAGTATTTT
TRBJ2-7 TRBD1 TRBV2 NA CASSDVWTGDYEQYF TGTGCCAGCAGTGATGTCTGGACAGGGGACTACGAGCAGTACTTC
TRBJ1-2 NA TRBV10-3 NA CAISETQHPNYGYTF TGTGCCATCAGTGAGACACAACATCCTAACTATGGCTACACCTTC
TRBJ2-2 NA TRBV11-2 NA CASIGSNTGELFF TGTGCCAGCATCGGGTCCAACACCGGGGAGCTGTTTTTT
TRBJ2-5 NA TRBV20-1 NA CSITRAPQETQYF TGCAGTATAACCCGGGCCCCCCAAGAGACCCAGTACTTC
TRBJ1-2 NA TRBV5-4 NA CASSLVGSRNYGYTF TGTGCCAGCAGCTTGGTCGGGTCCCGAAACTATGGCTACACCTTC
TRBJ1-1 NA TRBV3-1 few CASSQGRGRMNTEAFF TGTGCCAGCAGCCAAGGCCGGGGACGTATGAACACTGAAGCTTTCTTT
TRBJ2-7 TRBD2 TRBV7-8 many CASRLSGTSTYEQYF TGTGCCAGCCGATTGTCCGGGACTAGCACCTACGAGCAGTACTTC
TRBJ2-7 NA TRBV29-1 NA CSVAGQYYEQYF TGCAGCGTTGCTGGACAGTACTACGAGCAGTACTTC
TRBJ1-2 TRBD1 TRBV25-1 NA CASSEWGDSSYGYTF TGTGCCAGCAGTGAATGGGGGGACAGTTCCTATGGCTACACCTTC